This paragraph reports one T cell receptor (beta chain). The repertoire was sequenced with immunoSEQ multiplex PCR; TCRdb's copy has only in-frame clones and lacks some. Here the sample spans around 150,000 clones, around nine tenths being singletons. Germline CDR1 and CDR2: SGHVS and FQNEAQ. Trimming removed 5 bases from V and 3 bases from J; junction bases left unmatched: 12. The CDR3 length is 16 residues. This entry comes from a study of T cell responses to AZD1222 COVID-19 vaccine. Here the sequenced sample was peripheral blood, taken on day 0 of AZD1222 vaccination. The gene calls are TRBV7-8 and TRBJ1-1, with TRBD1 matching over 7 bases. The receptor was derived from an adult in good health. The CDR3 reads CASSDFGRDRDTEAFF. As DNA, the CDR3 is TGTGCCAGCAGCGATTTCGGTCGGGACAGAGACACTGAAGCTTTCTTT. Supplemented by reference TRBV7-8 and TRBJ1-1, the full variable domain reads GAGVSQSPRYKVAKRGQDVALRCDPISGHVSLFWYQQALGQGPEFLTYFQNEAQLDKSGLPSDRFFAERPEGSVSTLKIQRTQQEDSAVYLCASSDFGRDRDTEAFFGQGTRLTVV.